The 26 T cell receptor beta chains presented below share a single source sample, sequenced in a study of cytomegalovirus exposure and HLA in healthy donors. The study ran its PCR with 60 Vbeta and 13 Jbeta primers. The repertoire was sequenced with immunoSEQ multiplex PCR; TCRdb's copy has only in-frame clones and lacks some. The table lists approximately 92,000 clones, just over 70% of them singletons. Sample: PBMCs. The receptors come from a man in his 60s in good health and CMV-seronegative.

In this sample, this clone turned up a few times. The chain links TRBV5-6 to TRBJ1-3; unclear D gene. This CDR3 is built from 15 residues. Germline CDR1 is SGHDT and CDR2 is YYEEEE. V was shortened by 4 bases and J by 0 bases, with 11 bases between the two germline ends. The CDR3 bases are TGTGCCAGCAGCCCGCAGGTTGGCTCTGGAAACACCATATATTTT. Translating gives CASSPQVGSGNTIYF. Together with reference TRBV5-6 and TRBJ1-3, the CDR3 gives the full variable domain: DAGVTQSPTHLIKTRGQQVTLRCSPKSGHDTVSWYQQALGQGPQFIFQYYEEEERQRGNFPDRFSGHQFPNYSSELNVNALLLGDSALYLCASSPQVGSGNTIYFGEGSWLTVV.

The J gene is TRBJ2-6, the V gene TRBV4-1, with no clear D. This CDR3 has 15 residues. The V end was cut by 1 base, the J end by 3 bases, with 7 bases between. The germline gives CDR1 MGHRA, CDR2 YSYEKL. The chain's CDR3 is CASSQGFGGANVLTF. Here the CDR3 DNA reads TGCGCCAGCAGCCAAGGTTTCGGTGGGGCCAACGTCCTGACTTTC.

The chain has TRBV15 and TRBJ2-3, with 15 bases aligning to TRBD2. V trimming: 1 base; J trimming: 7 bases; junction bases outside the gene matches: 3. The CDR3 is 16 residues long. Germline V gene data show CDR1 as LNHNV and CDR2 as YYDKDF (reference sequence). CDR3 coding DNA: TGTGCCACCAGCAGAGCCGGGACTAGCGGGAGGAATACGCAGTATTTT. It encodes CATSRAGTSGRNTQYF.

This clone was picked up one time. This sequence joins TRBV5-6 and TRBJ2-3; TRBD2 agrees at 8 bases. The CDR3 sequence is 15 residues long. Trimming cost V 0 bases and J 0 bases; bases outside gene matches: 0. Looked up from germline, CDR1 is SGHDT and CDR2 is YYEEEE. The CDR3 bases are TGTGCCAGCAGCTTGGGCGGGGGGAGCACAGATACGCAGTATTTT. As protein: CASSLGGGSTDTQYF.

The chain employs TRBV28 and TRBJ2-7; possibly TRBD1 for D (6 bases). This CDR3 is 16 amino acids long. Trimming removed 2 bases from V and 3 bases from J, with 17 bases in between. Per the germline V gene, CDR1 is MDHEN and CDR2 is SYDVKM. The CDR3 reads CASSLRITGLYYEQYF. In nucleotides, the CDR3 is TGTGCCAGCAGTTTACGCATCACAGGGTTGTACTACGAGCAGTACTTC.

The rearrangement joins TRBV5-6 to TRBJ2-1, with 14 bases aligning to TRBD2. The CDR3 runs 17 residues. V gave up 4 bases and J gave up 6 bases; unmatched junction bases: 9. Germline V CDR1 and CDR2: SGHDT, YYEEEE. CDR3 in amino acids: CASSLEPGLAGANEQFF. DNA of the CDR3: TGTGCCAGCAGCCTGGAACCGGGACTAGCGGGAGCCAATGAGCAGTTCTTC.

The V and J genes are TRBV6-5 and TRBJ1-5; maybe TRBD1 (6 bases). This CDR3 is built from 15 residues. Trimming pared 6 bases from V and 5 bases from J, leaving 17 bases between. From germline, CDR1 is MNHEY and CDR2 SVGAGI. The CDR3 nucleotides read TGTGCCAGCAGCACTACAGGGAGAGAAGATCAGCCCCAGCATTTT. Encoded protein: CASSTTGREDQPQHF.

This clone was seen a few times. This sequence joins TRBV4-1 and TRBJ2-1; TRBD2 aligns across 11 bases. J gave up 10 bases and V 1 base, and 6 bases lay outside the gene matches. Germline V gene lookup returns CDR1 MGHRA and CDR2 YSYEKL. This CDR3 has 15 residues. CDR3 bases: TGCGCCAGCAGCCAAGTTAGCGGGAGGGCCCGAGAGCAGTTCTTC. Its protein product is CASSQVSGRAREQFF.

The gene calls are TRBV6-5 and TRBJ2-7, with D perhaps matching TRBD1 (5 bases). The CDR3 is 15 residues long. The V and J ends lost 5 bases and 3 bases respectively, with 17 bases between them. Germline assignment: CDR1 MNHEY and CDR2 SVGAGI. The CDR3 nucleotides read TGTGCCAGCAGTCCTTACTCCCCGACAGACTACGAGCAGTACTTC. This translates into CASSPYSPTDYEQYF.

The rearrangement links TRBV5-6 to TRBJ2-3; D call uncertain. This CDR3 contains 15 residues. The germline V gene encodes CDR1 SGHDT and CDR2 YYEEEE. V dropped 0 bases and J dropped 1 base, with 9 bases sitting between them. CDR3 region: CASSLDWLGTDTQYF. The CDR3 region has the DNA TGTGCCAGCAGCTTGGATTGGCTGGGCACAGATACGCAGTATTTT.

This chain uses TRBV14 with TRBJ2-5; possible D gene TRBD1, 6 bases. V gave up 0 bases and J gave up 4 bases, with 9 bases separating them. Looked up from germline, CDR1 is SGHDN and CDR2 is FVKESK. The length of the CDR3 is 14 residues. The DNA for the CDR3 is TGTGCCAGCAGCCAAGACCCAGGGGCAGAGACCCAGTACTTC. Protein product: CASSQDPGAETQYF. Supplemented by reference TRBV14 and TRBJ2-5, the full variable domain reads EAGVTQFPSHSVIEKGQTVTLRCDPISGHDNLYWYRRVMGKEIKFLLHFVKESKQDESGMPNNRFLAERTGGTYSTLKVQPAELEDSGVYFCASSQDPGAETQYFGPGTRLLVL.

The chain recombines TRBV28 with TRBJ1-3; D gene ambiguous. The CDR3 covers 16 residues. From germline, CDR1 is MDHEN and CDR2 SYDVKM. The V and J ends lost 2 bases and 0 bases respectively, with 11 bases between them. CDR3 amino acids: CASSLTATRSGNTIYF. DNA of the CDR3: TGTGCCAGCAGTTTAACAGCAACACGCTCTGGAAACACCATATATTTT. The full variable domain, its missing parts supplied by reference TRBV28 and TRBJ1-3, is DVKVTQSSRYLVKRTGEKVFLECVQDMDHENMFWYRQDPGLGLRLIYFSYDVKMKEKGDIPEGYSVSREKKERFSLILESASTNQTSMYLCASSLTATRSGNTIYFGEGSWLTVV.

The chain has TRBV9 and TRBJ2-3; 9 bases align to TRBD2. Looked up from germline, CDR1 is SGDLS and CDR2 is YYNGEE. The CDR3 covers 16 residues. Germline trimming cut 0 bases from V and 5 bases from J; bases unmatched to any gene: 7. CDR3: CASSVATRGGRDTQYF. CDR3 nucleotide sequence: TGTGCCAGCAGCGTAGCTACGCGGGGGGGCCGAGATACGCAGTATTTT.

CDR3 sequence reads: CASSAPQGRRQPQHF. In DNA, the CDR3 is TGTGCCAGTAGTGCGCCACAGGGTAGAAGGCAGCCCCAGCATTTT. The rearrangement joins TRBV19 to TRBJ1-5, with a possible D match to TRBD1 (6 bases). V lost 5 bases to trimming and J lost 7 bases, with 18 bases between them. Germline values: CDR1 LNHDA, CDR2 SQIVND (reference sequence). The CDR3 consists of 15 residues.

The chain joins TRBV7-9 to TRBJ1-5; tentatively, D is TRBD1 (6 bases). This CDR3 has 18 residues. V was shortened by 8 bases and J by 0 bases, with 23 bases between the two germline ends. Germline CDR1 and CDR2: SEHNR and FQNEAQ (reference sequence). CDR3 in amino acids: CASSGRGHEKYSNQPQHF. CDR3 DNA: TGTGCCAGCTCCGGACGGGGACACGAGAAATATAGCAATCAGCCCCAGCATTTT.

The V gene is TRBV6-5, the J gene TRBJ2-7; 9 nucleotides line up with TRBD2. The CDR3 is 13 residues long. The trim removed 7 bases at V and 4 bases at J, leaving 5 bases unmatched. Looked up from germline, CDR1 is MNHEY and CDR2 is SVGAGI. The DNA for the CDR3 is TGTGCCAGCACCCTGACTAGCGGATACGAGCAGTACTTC. Translating it yields CASTLTSGYEQYF.

This chain uses TRBV19 with TRBJ2-5; D is possibly TRBD2 (7 bases). V lost 5 bases, J lost 2 bases, and 12 bases lay in between. Germline values: CDR1 LNHDA, CDR2 SQIVND (reference sequence). The CDR3 covers 14 residues. Here the CDR3 reads CASSGGAGQETQYF. In DNA, the CDR3 is TGTGCCAGTAGTGGGGGGGCAGGGCAAGAGACCCAGTACTTC.

The chain has TRBV6-1 and TRBJ2-1; TRBD1 matches at 8 bases. The junction had 5 bases not matched to a gene; V was cut back by 4 bases and J by 9 bases. The CDR3 has 13 residues. Looked up from germline, CDR1 is MNHNS and CDR2 is SASEGT. This chain's CDR3 is CASSVQDRAEQFF. The CDR3 region has the DNA TGTGCCAGCAGTGTCCAGGACAGGGCTGAGCAGTTCTTC.

V usage is TRBV5-1 and J usage is TRBJ2-2; TRBD2 matches at 12 bases. The CDR3 is made up of 17 amino acids. The germline V gene has CDR1 SGHRS and CDR2 YFSETQ. V dropped 0 bases and J dropped 6; count of bases not matched to a gene: 6. The CDR3 loop is CASSLGLAGVVAGELFF. CDR3 in DNA: TGCGCCAGCAGCTTGGGACTAGCGGGAGTCGTAGCCGGGGAGCTGTTTTTT.

This chain connects TRBV4-1 to TRBJ2-7; a weak D match, TRBD2 (7 bases). V shed 0 bases and J shed 3 bases, with 12 bases lying between them. The CDR3 totals 15 residues. Germline CDR1 reads MGHRA; CDR2 reads YSYEKL. CDR3 DNA: TGCGCCAGCAGCCAAGATCCGGGGGGCTTCTACGAGCAGTACTTC. Its protein is CASSQDPGGFYEQYF.

CDR3 amino acids: CASSLLAAYNEQFF. CDR3 sequence (DNA): TGTGCCAGCAGCTTGCTAGCGGCGTACAATGAGCAGTTCTTC. The chain has TRBV5-4 and TRBJ2-1; 7 positions agree with TRBD2. The CDR3 consists of 14 residues. CDR1 and CDR2 (germline): SGHNT, YYREEE (reference sequence). With V trimmed by 1 base and J by 4 bases, 2 bases remained unmatched.

The genes are TRBV5-4 and TRBJ1-5; TRBD1 might be the D (6 bases). CDR3 length: 14 amino acids. V lost 0 bases, J lost 7 bases, and 11 bases lay in between. Germline CDR1 and CDR2: SGHNT and YYREEE (reference sequence). The CDR3 DNA sequence: TGTGCCAGCAGCTTGGGGCCAGGACAGCAGCCCCAGCATTTT. It codes for CASSLGPGQQPQHF. The full variable domain, rest sourced from reference TRBV5-4 and TRBJ1-5, is ETGVTQSPTHLIKTRGQQVTLRCSSQSGHNTVSWYQQALGQGPQFIFQYYREEENGRGNFPPRFSGLQFPNYSSELNVNALELDDSALYLCASSLGPGQQPQHFGDGTRLSIL.

This chain joins TRBV28 and TRBJ2-5, with a possible D match to TRBD1 (6 bases). Looked up from germline, CDR1 is MDHEN and CDR2 is SYDVKM. The CDR3 totals 16 residues. Trimming left V 5 bases short and J 2 bases short, with 18 bases between. The CDR3 protein is CASSLKGFGTQETQYF. CDR3 bases: TGTGCCAGCAGTCTGAAGGGTTTCGGGACACAAGAGACCCAGTACTTC.

The V and J genes are TRBV7-2 and TRBJ2-7, with 10 bases identical to TRBD1. Looked up from germline, CDR1 is SGHTA and CDR2 is FQGNSA. CDR3 length equals 15 residues. V dropped 5 bases and J dropped 5; count of bases not matched to a gene: 9. As DNA, the CDR3 is TGTGCCAGCAGCCTCACCTCGGGACAGGGGAACGAGCAGTACTTC. It encodes CASSLTSGQGNEQYF. Filled out from reference TRBV7-2 and TRBJ2-7, the complete variable domain reads GAGVSQSPSNKVTEKGKDVELRCDPISGHTALYWYRQSLGQGLEFLIYFQGNSAPDKSGLPSDRFSAERTGGSVSTLTIQRTQQEDSAVYLCASSLTSGQGNEQYFGPGTRLTVT.

The V call is TRBV4-1, the J call TRBJ2-5; D may be TRBD2 (7 bases). CDR3 length equals 16 residues. From germline, CDR1 is MGHRA and CDR2 YSYEKL. V lost 1 base and J 2 bases, leaving 14 bases between the germline ends. The CDR3 is CASSQGNSGTQETQYF. In DNA form, the CDR3 reads TGCGCCAGCAGCCAAGGGAACAGCGGGACACAAGAGACCCAGTACTTC.

V is TRBV19 and J is TRBJ1-6, with 7 bases aligning to TRBD1. The V segment lost 2 bases and the J segment 10 bases; nucleotides outside the gene matches: 11. The CDR3 totals 16 residues. Germline V gene data show CDR1 as LNHDA and CDR2 as SQIVND (reference sequence). This chain's CDR3 is CASSINLVQGPSPLHF. The CDR3 nucleotides are TGTGCCAGTAGTATAAACCTCGTACAGGGGCCCTCACCCCTCCACTTT.